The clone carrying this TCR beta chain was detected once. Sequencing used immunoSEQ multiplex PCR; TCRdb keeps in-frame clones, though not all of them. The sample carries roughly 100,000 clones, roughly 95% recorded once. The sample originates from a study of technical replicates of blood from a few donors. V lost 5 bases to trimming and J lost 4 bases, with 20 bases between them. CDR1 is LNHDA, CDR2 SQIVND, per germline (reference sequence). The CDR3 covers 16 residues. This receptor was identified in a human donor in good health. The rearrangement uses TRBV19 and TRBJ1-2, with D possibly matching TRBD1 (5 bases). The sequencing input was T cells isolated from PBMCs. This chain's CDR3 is CASSRPVQASFYGYTF. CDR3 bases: TGTGCCAGTAGTCGCCCGGTACAGGCCTCATTCTATGGCTACACCTTC.